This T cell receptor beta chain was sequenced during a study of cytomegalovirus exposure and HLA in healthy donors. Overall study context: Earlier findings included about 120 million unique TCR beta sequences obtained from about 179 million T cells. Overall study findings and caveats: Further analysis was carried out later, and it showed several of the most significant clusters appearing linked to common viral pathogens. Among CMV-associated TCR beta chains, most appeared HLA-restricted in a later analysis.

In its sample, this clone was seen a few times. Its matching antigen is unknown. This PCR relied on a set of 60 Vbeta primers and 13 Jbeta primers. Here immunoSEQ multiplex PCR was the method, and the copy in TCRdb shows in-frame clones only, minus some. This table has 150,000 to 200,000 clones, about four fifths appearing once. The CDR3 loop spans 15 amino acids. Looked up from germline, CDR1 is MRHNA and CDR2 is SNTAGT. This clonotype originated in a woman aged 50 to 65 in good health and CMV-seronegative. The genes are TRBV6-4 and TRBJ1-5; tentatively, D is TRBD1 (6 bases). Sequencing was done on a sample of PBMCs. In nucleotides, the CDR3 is TGTGCGAAGTCGTGGACAGATGATAGCAATCAGCCCCAGCATTTT. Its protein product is CAKSWTDDSNQPQHF.